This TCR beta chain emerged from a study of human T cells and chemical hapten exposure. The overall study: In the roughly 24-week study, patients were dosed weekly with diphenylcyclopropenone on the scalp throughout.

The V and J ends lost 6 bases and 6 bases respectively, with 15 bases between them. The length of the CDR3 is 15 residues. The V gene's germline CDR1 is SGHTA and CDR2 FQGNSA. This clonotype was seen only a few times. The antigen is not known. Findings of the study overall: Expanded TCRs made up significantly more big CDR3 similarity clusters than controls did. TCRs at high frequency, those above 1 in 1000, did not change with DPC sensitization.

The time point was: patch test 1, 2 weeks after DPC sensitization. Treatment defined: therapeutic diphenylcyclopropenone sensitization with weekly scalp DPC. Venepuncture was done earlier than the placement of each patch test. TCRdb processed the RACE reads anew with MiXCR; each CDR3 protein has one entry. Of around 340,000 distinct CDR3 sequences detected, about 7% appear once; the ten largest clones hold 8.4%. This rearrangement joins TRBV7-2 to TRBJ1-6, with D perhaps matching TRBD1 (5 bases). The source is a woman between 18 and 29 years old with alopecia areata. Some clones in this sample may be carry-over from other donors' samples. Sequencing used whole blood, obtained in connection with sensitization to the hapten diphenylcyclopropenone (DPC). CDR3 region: CASSTEGPLNSPLHF. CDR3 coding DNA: TGTGCCAGCAGTACAGAGGGGCCACTTAATTCACCCCTCCACTTT.